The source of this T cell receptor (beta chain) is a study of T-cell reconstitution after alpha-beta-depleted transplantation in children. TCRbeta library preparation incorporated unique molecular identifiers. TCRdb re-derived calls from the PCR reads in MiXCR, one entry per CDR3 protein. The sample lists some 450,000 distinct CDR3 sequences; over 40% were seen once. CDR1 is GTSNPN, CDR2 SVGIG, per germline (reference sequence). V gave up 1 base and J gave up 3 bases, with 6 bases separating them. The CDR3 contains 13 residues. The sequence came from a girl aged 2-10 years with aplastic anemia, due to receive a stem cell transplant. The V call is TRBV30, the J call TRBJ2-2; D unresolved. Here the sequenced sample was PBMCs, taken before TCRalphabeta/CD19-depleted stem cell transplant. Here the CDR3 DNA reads TGTGCCTGGAGTGGCCAGTACACCGGGGAGCTGTTTTTT. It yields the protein CAWSGQYTGELFF.